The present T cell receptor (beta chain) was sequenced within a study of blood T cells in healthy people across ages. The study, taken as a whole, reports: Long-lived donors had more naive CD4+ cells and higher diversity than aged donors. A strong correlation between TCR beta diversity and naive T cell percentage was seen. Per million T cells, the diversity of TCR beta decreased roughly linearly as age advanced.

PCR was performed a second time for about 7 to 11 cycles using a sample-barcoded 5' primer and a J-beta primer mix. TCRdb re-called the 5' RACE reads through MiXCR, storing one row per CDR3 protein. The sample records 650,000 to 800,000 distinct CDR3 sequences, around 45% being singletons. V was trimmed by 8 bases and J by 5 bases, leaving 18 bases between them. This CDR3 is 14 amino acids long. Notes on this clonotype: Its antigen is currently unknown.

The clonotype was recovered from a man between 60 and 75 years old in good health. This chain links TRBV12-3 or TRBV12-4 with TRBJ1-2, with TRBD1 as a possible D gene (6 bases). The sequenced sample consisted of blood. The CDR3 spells CASWRGSGVYGYTF. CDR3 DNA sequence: TGTGCCAGCTGGAGGGGGTCCGGTGTGTATGGCTACACCTTC.